The TCR beta chain under discussion was sequenced for a study of T-cell reconstitution after alpha-beta-depleted transplantation in children. Germline CDR1 and CDR2: DFQATT and SNEGSKA (reference sequence). V lost 3 bases and J lost 3, with 15 bases in between. The CDR3 sequence is 14 residues long. This clonotype showed up just a few times. A TCRbeta library incorporating unique molecular identifiers was prepared. Via MiXCR, TCRdb re-called the PCR reads, giving one row per CDR3 protein. The sample carries a few hundred thousand distinct CDR3 sequences, 9.7% recorded once. The gene calls are TRBV20-1 and TRBJ2-7; D may be TRBD2 (6 bases). The TCR originated in a human donor who donated a stem cell graft to a child with SCID. Specimen: PBMCs from the stem cell graft donor, collected from the stem cell graft. In nucleotides, the CDR3 is TGCAGTGCTAGGGGTGGGGCGGGGAGCTACGAGCAGTACTTC. Protein: CSARGGAGSYEQYF.